Each of the 13 T cell receptor beta chains below was sequenced from the same sample in a study of T cells after posttransplantation cyclophosphamide. A marrow graft followed busulfan-fludarabine conditioning, with cyclophosphamide on days +3 and +4. Libraries were prepared by immunoSEQ multiplex PCR; TCRdb keeps only in-frame clonotypes and omits some of them. The sample lists about 43,000 clones; 90% were seen once. Here the sequenced sample was PBMCs, taken 55 to 70 days after allogeneic stem cell transplant with posttransplant cyclophosphamide. Receptors were obtained from a male patient aged 60 to 75 who received an allogeneic stem cell transplant from a related donor and was CMV-positive. A share of the T cells may be of graft donor origin.

V usage is TRBV10-1 and J usage is TRBJ1-2; no clear D gene. The CDR3 is 11 residues long. Trimming cost V 4 bases and J 5 bases, with 5 bases left between them. Germline V lookup: CDR1 WNHNN, CDR2 SYGVQD (reference sequence). CDR3 region: CASSVKYGYTF. The DNA for the CDR3 is TGCGCCAGCAGTGTAAAATATGGCTACACCTTC.

The V call is TRBV7-8, the J call TRBJ2-1, with 9 positions matching TRBD1. This CDR3 comprises 15 residues. V was clipped by 4 bases and J by 4 bases; unmatched bases: 5. CDR1 SGHVS and CDR2 FQNEAQ come from the germline V gene. CDR3 sequence (DNA): TGTGCCAGCAGCTCCCGGGACAGGGTTTACAATGAGCAGTTCTTC. This codes for CASSSRDRVYNEQFF.

V is TRBV2 and J is TRBJ2-5; TRBD2 matches at 13 bases. V shed 4 bases and J 1 base; nucleotides not matched to a gene: 12. Per germline, CDR1 SNHLY and CDR2 FYNNEI. The CDR3 runs to 19 residues. CDR3 in amino acids: CASSGGLAGANYPQETQYF. The DNA of the CDR3 is TGTGCCAGCAGTGGCGGACTAGCGGGGGCAAACTACCCCCAAGAGACCCAGTACTTC.

The rearrangement joins TRBV27 to TRBJ1-6, with a possible D match to TRBD1 (6 bases). CDR3 size: 17 residues. Germline CDR1 reads MNHEY; CDR2 reads SMNVEV (reference sequence). V dropped 6 bases and J dropped 2 bases, with 17 bases sitting between them. The CDR3 DNA sequence: TGTGCCAGCAGGAAAGGAACAGGGATCCCCTATAATTCACCCCTCCACTTT. It translates to CASRKGTGIPYNSPLHF.

The chain uses TRBV6-5 and TRBJ2-1, with a weak D call TRBD1 (5 bases). V lost 5 bases, J lost 12 bases, and 20 bases lay in between. The CDR3 consists of 14 residues. Germline V gene sequence: CDR1 MNHEY, CDR2 SVGAGI. The CDR3 DNA sequence: TGTGCCAGCAGTCCAAGGGGTGGAGAGTATTGGCAGTTCTTC. It codes for CASSPRGGEYWQFF.

The chain employs TRBV7-9 and TRBJ2-5; 7 bases fit TRBD2. This CDR3 is 14 amino acids long. Germline assignment: CDR1 SEHNR and CDR2 FQNEAQ (reference sequence). J lost 5 bases, V lost 0 bases, and 3 bases had no gene match. CDR3 in amino acids: CASSLAGGSETQYF. The DNA of the CDR3 is TGTGCCAGCAGCTTAGCGGGGGGGTCGGAGACCCAGTACTTC.

The sample holds a few counts of this clone. The chain uses TRBV4-1 and TRBJ1-6, with D perhaps TRBD1 (5 bases). CDR1 is MGHRA, CDR2 YSYEKL, per germline. V lost 0 bases and J lost 7, with 7 bases in between. The CDR3 has 14 amino acids. CDR3 amino acids: CASSQEGLNSPLHF. For the CDR3, the DNA is TGCGCCAGCAGCCAAGAGGGGCTGAATTCACCCCTCCACTTT.

The chain recombines TRBV7-9 with TRBJ1-2, with 10 nucleotides matching TRBD1. Germline CDR1 and CDR2: SEHNR and FQNEAQ (reference sequence). The CDR3 length is 15 residues. The trim removed 5 bases at V and 3 bases at J, leaving 6 bases unmatched. This CDR3 reads CASSPRQGADYGYTF. CDR3 nucleotides: TGTGCCAGCAGCCCCCGACAGGGGGCGGACTATGGCTACACCTTC. Based on the CDR3 plus reference TRBV7-9 and TRBJ1-2, the full variable domain is DTGVSQNPRHKITKRGQNVTFRCDPISEHNRLYWYRQTLGQGPEFLTYFQNEAQLEKSRLLSDRFSAERPKGSFSTLEIQRTEQGDSAMYLCASSPRQGADYGYTFGSGTRLTVV.

The V and J genes are TRBV5-8 and TRBJ2-4, with D possibly TRBD1 on 6 matching bases. The CDR3 runs 14 residues. CDR1 and CDR2 (germline): SGHTS, YDEGEE. V dropped 2 bases and J dropped 4 bases, with 10 bases sitting between them. This CDR3 reads CASSFGTKKNIQYF. CDR3 coding DNA: TGTGCCAGCAGCTTTGGGACAAAAAAAAACATTCAGTACTTC.

This rearrangement joins TRBV29-1 to TRBJ1-1; D ambiguous. The CDR3 spans 12 residues. Trimming removed 5 bases at V and 1 base at J, with 8 bases between. Germline CDR1 reads SQVTM; CDR2 reads ANQGSEA. The CDR3 DNA reads as TGCAGCGTTCCTACTGAGAACACTGAAGCTTTCTTT. This translates into CSVPTENTEAFF.

This chain joins TRBV5-5 and TRBJ1-6; D ambiguous. The CDR3 is 13 residues long. The germline V gene encodes CDR1 SGHKS and CDR2 YYEKEE (reference sequence). V was clipped by 4 bases and J by 7 bases, with 9 bases between them. The CDR3 nucleotides read TGTGCCAGCAGCGGACGGGAAAATTCACCCCTCCACTTT. This codes for CASSGRENSPLHF.

The chain employs TRBV30 and TRBJ1-5; D gene unclear. The CDR3 length is 13 residues. Trimming shortened V by 5 bases and J by 5 bases, and 13 bases separated the two germline ends. Germline CDR1 is GTSNPN and CDR2 is SVGIG (reference sequence). CDR3: CAWSRREDQPQHF. In nucleotides, the CDR3 is TGTGCCTGGTCAAGGAGGGAGGATCAGCCCCAGCATTTT.

The chain joins TRBV5-8 to TRBJ2-3, with 8 bases lining up with TRBD1. The CDR3 runs 16 residues. Germline V CDR1 and CDR2: SGHTS, YDEGEE. The junction had 6 bases not matched to a gene; V was cut back by 0 bases and J by 3 bases. The CDR3 region has the DNA TGTGCCAGCAGCTTGGGTCGGACAGGGAGTACAGATACGCAGTATTTT. Translating gives CASSLGRTGSTDTQYF.